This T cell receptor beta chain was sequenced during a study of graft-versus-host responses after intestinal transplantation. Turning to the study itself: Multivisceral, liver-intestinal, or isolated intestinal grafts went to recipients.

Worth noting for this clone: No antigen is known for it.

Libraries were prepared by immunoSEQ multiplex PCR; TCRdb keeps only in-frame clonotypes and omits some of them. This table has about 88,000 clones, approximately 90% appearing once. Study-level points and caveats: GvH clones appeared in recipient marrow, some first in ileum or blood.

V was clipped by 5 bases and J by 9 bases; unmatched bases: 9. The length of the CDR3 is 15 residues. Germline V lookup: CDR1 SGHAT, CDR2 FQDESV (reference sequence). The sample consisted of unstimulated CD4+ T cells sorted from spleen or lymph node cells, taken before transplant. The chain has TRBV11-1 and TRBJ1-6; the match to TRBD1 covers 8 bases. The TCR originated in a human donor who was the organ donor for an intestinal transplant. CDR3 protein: CASSRYATGVSPLHF. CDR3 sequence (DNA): TGTGCCAGCAGCCGATACGCGACAGGGGTTTCACCCCTCCACTTT.